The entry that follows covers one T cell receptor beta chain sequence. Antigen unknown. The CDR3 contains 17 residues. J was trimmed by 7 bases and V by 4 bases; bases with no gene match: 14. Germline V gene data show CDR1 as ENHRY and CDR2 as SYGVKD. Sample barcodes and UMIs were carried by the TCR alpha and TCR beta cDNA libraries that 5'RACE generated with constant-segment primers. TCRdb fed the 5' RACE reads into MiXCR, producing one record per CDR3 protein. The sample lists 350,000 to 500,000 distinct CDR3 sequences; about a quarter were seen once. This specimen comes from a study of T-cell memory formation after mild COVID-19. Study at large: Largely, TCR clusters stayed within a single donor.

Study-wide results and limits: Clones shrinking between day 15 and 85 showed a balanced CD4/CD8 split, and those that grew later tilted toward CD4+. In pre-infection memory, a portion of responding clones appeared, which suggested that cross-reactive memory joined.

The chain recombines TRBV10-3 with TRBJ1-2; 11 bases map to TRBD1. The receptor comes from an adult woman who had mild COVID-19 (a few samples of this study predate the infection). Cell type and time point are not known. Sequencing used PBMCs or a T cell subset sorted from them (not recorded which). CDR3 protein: CAISGGLDRGHVSGYTF. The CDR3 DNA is TGTGCCATCAGTGGCGGACTGGACAGGGGGCACGTCAGTGGCTACACCTTC.